What follows describes a single T cell receptor beta chain. Before the COVID-19 pandemic, during about 2010-2018, CD4+ T cells were taken from unexposed donors. Cryopreserved PBMCs were CD4-enriched, then split into naive and memory cells. This specimen comes from a study of CD4 T cells in relation to SARS-CoV-2 and coronaviruses. V trimming: 1 base; J trimming: 4 bases; junction bases outside the gene matches: 4. The CDR3 is 15 residues long. From germline, CDR1 is LNHDA and CDR2 SQIVND (reference sequence). Profiling relied on immunoSEQ multiplex PCR, and the TCRdb table lists in-frame clones only, not all of them. The repertoire has roughly 63,000 clones, roughly 93% of them found once; the top ten carry 0.14%.

The sample consisted of naive CD4+ T cells from PBMCs. This sample's subset: naive CD4+ T cells isolated by negative enrichment. The chain employs TRBV19 and TRBJ2-3, with 8 bases fitting TRBD2. This TCR came from a human donor in good health. The CDR3 DNA is TGTGCCAGTAGTATAGGGGGTAGCGGGGCAGATACGCAGTATTTT. This encodes CASSIGGSGADTQYF.